This TCR beta chain was captured by sequencing in a study of blood T cell repertoires in COVID-19. Overall study: Italy, Spain and the United States were the sources of the convalescent and acute COVID-19 samples. Sample material is recorded as cDNA or gDNA derived from T cells, B-cell-depleted T cells, or PBMCs.

The CDR3 spans 15 residues. Germline V gives CDR1 LNHDA, CDR2 SQIVND (reference sequence). V was cut by 6 bases and J by 4 bases, with 16 bases left in between. Authors' methods: Estimated nucleated cell counts came from reference gene primer amplification. TCRdb's copy holds only in-frame clones and misses some; the assay was immunoSEQ multiplex PCR. D and trimming were read from the DNA, whereas the V and J calls and clone size are those reported in that table. Among around 99,000 clones listed, roughly nine tenths were seen once. The sequence derives from a man between 45 and 60 years old with acute or convalescent COVID-19. The chain recombines TRBV19 with TRBJ2-1, with D maybe TRBD2 (6 bases). The material sequenced was peripheral blood. CDR3 sequence: CASSRLVSDYNEQFF. In DNA, the CDR3 is TGTGCCAGTAGCCGACTAGTTTCGGATTACAATGAGCAGTTCTTC. The variable domain in full, with the rest retrieved from reference TRBV19 and TRBJ2-1, is DGGITQSPKYLFRKEGQNVTLSCEQNLNHDAMYWYRQDPGQGLRLIYYSQIVNDFQKGDIAEGYSVSREKKESFPLTVTSAQKNPTAFYLCASSRLVSDYNEQFFGPGTRLTVL.